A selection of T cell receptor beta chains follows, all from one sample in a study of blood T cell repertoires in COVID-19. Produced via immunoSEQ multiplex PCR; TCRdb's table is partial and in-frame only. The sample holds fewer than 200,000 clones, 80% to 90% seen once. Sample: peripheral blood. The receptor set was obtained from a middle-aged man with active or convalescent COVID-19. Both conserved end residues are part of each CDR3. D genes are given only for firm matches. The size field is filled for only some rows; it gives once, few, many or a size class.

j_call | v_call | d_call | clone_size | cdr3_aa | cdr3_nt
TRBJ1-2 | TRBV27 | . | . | CASSFSGVRAYTF | TGTGCCAGCAGTTTTTCCGGGGTTCGTGCCTACACCTTC
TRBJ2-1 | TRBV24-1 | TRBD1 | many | CATSDLSGTGGSDEQFF | TGTGCCACCAGTGATTTATCCGGGACAGGGGGCTCGGATGAGCAGTTCTTC
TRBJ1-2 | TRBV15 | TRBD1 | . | CATSRAGQGITYGYTF | TGTGCCACCAGCAGAGCGGGACAGGGGATTACCTATGGCTACACCTTC
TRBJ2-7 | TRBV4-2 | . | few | CASSQDVGGGYEQYF | TGTGCCAGCAGCCAAGATGTCGGAGGAGGGTACGAGCAGTACTTC
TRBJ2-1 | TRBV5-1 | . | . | CASSLGWEAGEQFF | TGCGCCAGCAGCTTGGGGTGGGAGGCGGGGGAGCAGTTCTTC
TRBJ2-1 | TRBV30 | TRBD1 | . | CACLGGILDEQFF | TGTGCCTGTCTAGGGGGCATTTTGGATGAGCAGTTCTTC
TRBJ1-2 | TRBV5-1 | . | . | CASSFGRVDYGYTF | TGCGCCAGCAGCTTCGGCAGGGTCGACTATGGCTACACCTTC
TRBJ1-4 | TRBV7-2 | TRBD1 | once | CASSRLRGTNEKLFF | TGTGCCAGCAGCCGCCTCAGGGGGACTAATGAAAAACTGTTTTTT
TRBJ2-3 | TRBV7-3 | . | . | CASSPTYTRTDTQYF | TGTGCCAGCAGCCCAACATATACCCGCACAGATACGCAGTATTTT
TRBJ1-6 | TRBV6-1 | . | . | CASSESRVSPLHF | TGTGCCAGCAGTGAGTCAAGAGTTTCACCCCTCCACTTT
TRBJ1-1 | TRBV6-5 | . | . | CASRNVGASTEAFF | TGTGCCAGCCGGAATGTAGGGGCTTCGACTGAAGCTTTCTTT
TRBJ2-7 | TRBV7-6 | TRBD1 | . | CASGGTGDAEQYF | TGTGCGAGCGGCGGGACAGGGGATGCCGAGCAGTACTTC
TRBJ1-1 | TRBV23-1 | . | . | CASSQGAGVNTEAFF | TGCGCCAGCAGTCAAGGCGCCGGGGTGAACACTGAAGCTTTCTTT
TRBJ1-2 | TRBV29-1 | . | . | CSVDRTVSGYTF | TGCAGCGTTGACCGGACAGTGAGCGGCTACACCTTC
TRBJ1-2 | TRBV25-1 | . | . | CAPIRCHHYGYTF | TGTGCCCCCATCCGGTGTCATCATTATGGCTACACCTTC
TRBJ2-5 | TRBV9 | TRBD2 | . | CASSVTSGGPWETQYF | TGTGCCAGCAGCGTAACTAGCGGGGGGCCGTGGGAGACCCAGTACTTC
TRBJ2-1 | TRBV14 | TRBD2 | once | CASSQPRGAYNEQFF | TGTGCCAGCAGCCAACCGCGGGGGGCCTACAATGAGCAGTTCTTC
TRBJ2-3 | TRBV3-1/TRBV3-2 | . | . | CASGGANTDTQYF | TGTGCCAGCGGGGGGGCCAACACAGATACGCAGTATTTT
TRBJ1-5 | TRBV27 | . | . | CASSPFGNNWQPQHF | TGTGCCAGCAGCCCCTTCGGGAACAATTGGCAGCCCCAGCATTTT
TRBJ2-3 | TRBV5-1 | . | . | CASSSSRAADTQYF | TGCGCCAGCAGCTCCAGCAGGGCGGCCGATACGCAGTATTTT
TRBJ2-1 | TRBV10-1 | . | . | CASSDGEGEQFF | TGCGCCAGCAGTGATGGAGAGGGTGAGCAGTTCTTC
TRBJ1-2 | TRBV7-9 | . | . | CASSPYFEGYTF | TGTGCCAGCAGCCCATACTTCGAGGGCTACACCTTC
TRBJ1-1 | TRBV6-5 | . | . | CASSPQGGTEAFF | TGTGCCAGCAGCCCACAGGGAGGGACTGAAGCTTTCTTT
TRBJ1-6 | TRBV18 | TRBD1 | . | CASSPITRGQGNSPLHF | TGTGCCAGCTCACCAATTACAAGGGGACAGGGTAATTCACCCCTCCACTTT
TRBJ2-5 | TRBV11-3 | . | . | CASSSVTGPETQYF | TGTGCCAGCAGCTCCGTGACGGGTCCAGAGACCCAGTACTTC
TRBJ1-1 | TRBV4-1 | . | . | CASSQAPRESLLREAEAFF | TGCGCCAGCAGCCAAGCTCCGAGGGAGTCTCTGTTAAGGGAAGCTGAAGCTTTCTTT
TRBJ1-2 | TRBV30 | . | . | CAWLGLYGYTF | TGTGCCTGGCTCGGTCTCTATGGCTACACCTTC
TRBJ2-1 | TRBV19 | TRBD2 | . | CASSIDYGTSAYNEQFF | TGTGCCAGTAGTATAGATTATGGGACTAGCGCCTACAATGAGCAGTTCTTC
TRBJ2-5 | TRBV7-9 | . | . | CASSLGGRETQYF | TGTGCCAGCAGCTTAGGAGGTCGGGAGACCCAGTACTTC
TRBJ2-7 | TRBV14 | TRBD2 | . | CASSQPGLAGIYEQYF | TGTGCCAGCAGCCAACCGGGACTAGCGGGGATTTACGAGCAGTACTTC
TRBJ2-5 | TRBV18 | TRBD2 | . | CASSPAASGQETQYF | TGTGCCAGCTCACCAGCAGCTAGCGGACAAGAGACCCAGTACTTC
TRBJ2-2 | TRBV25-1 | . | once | CASSELTTGELFF | TGTGCCAGCAGTGAATTGACTACCGGGGAGCTGTTTTTT
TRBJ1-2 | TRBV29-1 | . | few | CSVAGFHYGYTF | TGCAGCGTCGCAGGATTCCACTATGGCTACACCTTC
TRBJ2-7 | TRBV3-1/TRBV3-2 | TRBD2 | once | CASSPGTSGYEQYF | TGTGCCAGCAGCCCCGGGACTAGCGGGTACGAGCAGTACTTC
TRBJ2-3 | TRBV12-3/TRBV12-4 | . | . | CASSPITDTQYF | TGTGCCAGCAGTCCAATCACAGATACGCAGTATTTT
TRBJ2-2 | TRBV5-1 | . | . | CASSSTGNHINTGELFF | TGCGCCAGCAGCTCTACAGGAAACCATATTAACACCGGGGAGCTGTTTTTT
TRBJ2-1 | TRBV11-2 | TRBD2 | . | CASSSSLAGVDEQFF | TGTGCCAGCAGCTCTTCTCTAGCGGGGGTGGATGAGCAGTTCTTC